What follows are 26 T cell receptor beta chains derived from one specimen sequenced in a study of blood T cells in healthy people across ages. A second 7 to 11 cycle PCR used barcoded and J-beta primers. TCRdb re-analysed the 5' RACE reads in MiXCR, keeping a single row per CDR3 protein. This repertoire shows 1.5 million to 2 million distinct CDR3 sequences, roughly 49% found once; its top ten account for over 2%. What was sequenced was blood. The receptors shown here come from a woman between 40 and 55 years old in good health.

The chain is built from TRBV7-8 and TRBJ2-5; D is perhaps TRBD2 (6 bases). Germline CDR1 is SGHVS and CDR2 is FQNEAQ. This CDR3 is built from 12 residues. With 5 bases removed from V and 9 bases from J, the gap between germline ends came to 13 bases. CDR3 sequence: CASSRDSGAQYF. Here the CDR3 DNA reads TGTGCCAGCAGCCGGGACTCGGGGGCCCAGTACTTC.

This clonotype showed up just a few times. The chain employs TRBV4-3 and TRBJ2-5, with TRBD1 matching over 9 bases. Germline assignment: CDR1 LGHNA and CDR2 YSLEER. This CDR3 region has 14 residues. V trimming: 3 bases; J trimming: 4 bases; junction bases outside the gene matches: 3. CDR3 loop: CASSHAQGAETQYF. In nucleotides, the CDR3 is TGCGCCAGCAGCCACGCACAGGGGGCAGAGACCCAGTACTTC.

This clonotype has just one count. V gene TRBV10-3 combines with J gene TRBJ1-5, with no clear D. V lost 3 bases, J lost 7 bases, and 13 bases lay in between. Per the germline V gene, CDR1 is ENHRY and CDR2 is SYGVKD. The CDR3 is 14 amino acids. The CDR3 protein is CAISEILDGQPQHF. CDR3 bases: TGTGCCATCAGTGAAATACTCGACGGGCAGCCCCAGCATTTT.

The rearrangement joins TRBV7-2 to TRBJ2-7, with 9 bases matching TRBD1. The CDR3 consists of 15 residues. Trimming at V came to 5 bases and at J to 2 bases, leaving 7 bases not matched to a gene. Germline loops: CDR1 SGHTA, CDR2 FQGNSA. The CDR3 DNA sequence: TGTGCCAGCAGCACCGGGACAGGGAGAGCCTACGAGCAGTACTTC. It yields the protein CASSTGTGRAYEQYF.

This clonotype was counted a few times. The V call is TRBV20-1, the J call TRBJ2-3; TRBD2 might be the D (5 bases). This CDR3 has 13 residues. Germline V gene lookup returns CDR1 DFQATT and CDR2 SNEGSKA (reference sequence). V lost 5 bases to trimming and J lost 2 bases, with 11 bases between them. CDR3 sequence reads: CSAGGLDTDTQYF. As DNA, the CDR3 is TGCAGTGCTGGCGGGCTTGACACAGATACGCAGTATTTT.

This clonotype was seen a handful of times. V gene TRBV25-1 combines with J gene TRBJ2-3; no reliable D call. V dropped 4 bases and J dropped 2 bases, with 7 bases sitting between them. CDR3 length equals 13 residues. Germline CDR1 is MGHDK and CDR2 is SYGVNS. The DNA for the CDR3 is TGTGCCAGCAGTGTCCAAGTCACAGATACGCAGTATTTT. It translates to CASSVQVTDTQYF.

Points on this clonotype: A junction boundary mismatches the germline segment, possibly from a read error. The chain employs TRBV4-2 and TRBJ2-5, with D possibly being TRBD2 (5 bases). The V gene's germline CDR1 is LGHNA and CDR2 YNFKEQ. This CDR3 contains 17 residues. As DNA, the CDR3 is TGTGCCAGCAGCCCCATCCCTGTGGTGGGGAGAGAAGAGACCCGGTACTTC. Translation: CASSPIPVVGREETRYF.

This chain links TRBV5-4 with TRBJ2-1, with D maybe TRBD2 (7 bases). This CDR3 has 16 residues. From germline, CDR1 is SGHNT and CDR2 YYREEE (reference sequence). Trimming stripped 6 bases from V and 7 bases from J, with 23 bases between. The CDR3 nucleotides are TGTGCCAGCACCCTGGACGCGGGGGCCCTTAATAATGAGCAGTTCTTC. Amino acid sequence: CASTLDAGALNNEQFF.

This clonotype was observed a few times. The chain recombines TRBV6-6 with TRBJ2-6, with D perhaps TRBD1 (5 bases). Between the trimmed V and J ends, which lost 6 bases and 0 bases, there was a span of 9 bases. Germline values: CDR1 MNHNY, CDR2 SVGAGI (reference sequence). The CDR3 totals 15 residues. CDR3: CASRDGHSGANVLTF. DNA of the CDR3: TGTGCCAGCAGGGACGGACACTCTGGGGCCAACGTCCTGACTTTC.

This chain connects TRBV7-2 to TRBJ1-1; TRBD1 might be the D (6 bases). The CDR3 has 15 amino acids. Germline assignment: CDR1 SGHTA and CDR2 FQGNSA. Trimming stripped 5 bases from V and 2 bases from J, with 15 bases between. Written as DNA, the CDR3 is TGTGCCAGCAGCCCAACCGGGACACATAACACTGAAGCTTTCTTT. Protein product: CASSPTGTHNTEAFF.

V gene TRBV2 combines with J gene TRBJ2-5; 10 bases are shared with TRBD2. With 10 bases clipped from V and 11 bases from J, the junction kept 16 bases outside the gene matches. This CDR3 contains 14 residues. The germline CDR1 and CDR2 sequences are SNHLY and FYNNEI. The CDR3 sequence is CATQRGGSYNEQYF. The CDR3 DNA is TGTGCCACTCAGCGGGGGGGATCCTACAATGAGCAGTACTTC. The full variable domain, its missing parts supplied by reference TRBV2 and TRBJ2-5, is EPEVTQTPSHQVTQMGQEVILRCVPISNHLYFYWYRQILGQKVEFLVSFYNNEISEKSEIFDDQFSVERPDGSNFTLKIRSTKLEDSAMYFCATQRGGSYNEQYFGPGTRLLVL.

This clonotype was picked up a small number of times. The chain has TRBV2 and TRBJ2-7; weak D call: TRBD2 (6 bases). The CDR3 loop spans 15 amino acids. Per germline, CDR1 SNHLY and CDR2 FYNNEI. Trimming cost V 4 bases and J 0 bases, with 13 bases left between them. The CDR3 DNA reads TGTGCCAGCAGTGGTTGGGACTCCAACTCCTACGAGCAGTACTTC. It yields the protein CASSGWDSNSYEQYF.

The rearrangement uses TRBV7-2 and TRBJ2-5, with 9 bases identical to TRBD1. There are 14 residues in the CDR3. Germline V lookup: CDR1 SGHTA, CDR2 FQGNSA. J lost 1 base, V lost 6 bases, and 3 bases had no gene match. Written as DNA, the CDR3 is TGTGCCAGCAGAGTGGACAGGGGCCAAGAGACCCAGTACTTC. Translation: CASRVDRGQETQYF.

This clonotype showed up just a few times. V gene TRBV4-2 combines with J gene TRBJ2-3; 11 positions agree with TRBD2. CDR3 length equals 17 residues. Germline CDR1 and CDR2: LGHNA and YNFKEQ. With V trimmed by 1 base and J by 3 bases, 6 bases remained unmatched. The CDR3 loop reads CASSQGVAGGLTDTQYF. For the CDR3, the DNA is TGTGCCAGCAGCCAAGGAGTAGCGGGGGGGCTTACAGATACGCAGTATTTT.

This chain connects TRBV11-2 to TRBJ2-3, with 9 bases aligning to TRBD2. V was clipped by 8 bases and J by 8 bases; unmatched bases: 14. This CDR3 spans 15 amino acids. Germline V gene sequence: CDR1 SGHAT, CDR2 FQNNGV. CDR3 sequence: CASGTSSGVSGTQYF. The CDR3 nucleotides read TGTGCCAGCGGAACCTCTAGCGGGGTGTCGGGTACGCAGTATTTT.

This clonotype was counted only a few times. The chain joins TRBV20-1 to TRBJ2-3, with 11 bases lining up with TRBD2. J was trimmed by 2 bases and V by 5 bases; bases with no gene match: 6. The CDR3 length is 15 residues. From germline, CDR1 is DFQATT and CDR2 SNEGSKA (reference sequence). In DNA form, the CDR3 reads TGCAGTGCTGACGAGACTAGCGGGGTCACAGATACGCAGTATTTT. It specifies CSADETSGVTDTQYF.

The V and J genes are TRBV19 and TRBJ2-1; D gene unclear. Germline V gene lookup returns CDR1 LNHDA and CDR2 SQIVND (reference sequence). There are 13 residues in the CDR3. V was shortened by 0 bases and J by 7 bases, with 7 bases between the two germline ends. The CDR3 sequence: CASSIDWPNEQFF. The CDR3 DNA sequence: TGTGCCAGTAGTATAGATTGGCCTAATGAGCAGTTCTTC.

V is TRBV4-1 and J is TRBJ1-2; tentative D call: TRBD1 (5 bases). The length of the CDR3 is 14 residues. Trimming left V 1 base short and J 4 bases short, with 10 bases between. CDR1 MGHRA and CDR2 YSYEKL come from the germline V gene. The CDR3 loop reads CASSQAGASYGYTF. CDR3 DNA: TGCGCCAGCAGCCAAGCCGGGGCCTCCTATGGCTACACCTTC.

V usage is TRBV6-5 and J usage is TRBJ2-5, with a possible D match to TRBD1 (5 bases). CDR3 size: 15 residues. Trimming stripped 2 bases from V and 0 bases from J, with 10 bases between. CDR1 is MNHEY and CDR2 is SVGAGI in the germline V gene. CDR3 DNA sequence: TGTGCCAGCAGTTACCTGGTGACAGACCAAGAGACCCAGTACTTC. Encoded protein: CASSYLVTDQETQYF.

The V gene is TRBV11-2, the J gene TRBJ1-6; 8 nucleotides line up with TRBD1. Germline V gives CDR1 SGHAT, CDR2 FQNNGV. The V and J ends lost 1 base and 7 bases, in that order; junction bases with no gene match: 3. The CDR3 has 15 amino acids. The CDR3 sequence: CASSLVTGGNSPLHF. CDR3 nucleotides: TGTGCCAGCAGCTTAGTTACAGGGGGAAATTCACCCCTCCACTTT.

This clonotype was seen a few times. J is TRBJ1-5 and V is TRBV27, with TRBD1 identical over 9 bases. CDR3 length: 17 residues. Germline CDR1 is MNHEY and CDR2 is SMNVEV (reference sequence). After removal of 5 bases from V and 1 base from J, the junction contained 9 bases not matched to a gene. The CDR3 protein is CASSTHRGLGSNQPQHF. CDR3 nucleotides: TGTGCCAGCAGTACCCACAGGGGGCTCGGGAGCAATCAGCCCCAGCATTTT.

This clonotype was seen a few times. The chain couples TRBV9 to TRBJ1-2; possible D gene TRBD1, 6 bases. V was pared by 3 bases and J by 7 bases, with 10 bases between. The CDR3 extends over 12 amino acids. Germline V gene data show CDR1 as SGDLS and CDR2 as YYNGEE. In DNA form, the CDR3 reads TGTGCCAGCAGCGGGCTGGGGGCTGGCTACACCTTC. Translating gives CASSGLGAGYTF.

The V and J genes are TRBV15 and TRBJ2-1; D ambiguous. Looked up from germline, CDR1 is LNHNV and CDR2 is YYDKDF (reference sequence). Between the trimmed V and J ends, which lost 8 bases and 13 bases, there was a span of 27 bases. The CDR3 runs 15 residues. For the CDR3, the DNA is TGTGCCACCCAGCAGTATCCGGGTATCCAAGAGACCCAGTTCTTC. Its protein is CATQQYPGIQETQFF. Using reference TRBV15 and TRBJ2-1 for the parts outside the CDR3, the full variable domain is DAMVIQNPRYQVTQFGKPVTLSCSQTLNHNVMYWYQQKSSQAPKLLFHYYDKDFNNEADTPDNFQSRRPNTSFCFLDIRSPGLGDTAMYLCATQQYPGIQETQFFGPGTRLTVL.

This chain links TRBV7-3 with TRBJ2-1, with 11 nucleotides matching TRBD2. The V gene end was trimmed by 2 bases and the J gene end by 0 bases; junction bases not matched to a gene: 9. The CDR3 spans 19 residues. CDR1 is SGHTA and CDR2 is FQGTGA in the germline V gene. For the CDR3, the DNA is TGTGCCAGCAGCTTAGCGTCTAGCGGGGGGTGGAACTCCTACAATGAGCAGTTCTTC. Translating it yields CASSLASSGGWNSYNEQFF.

The CDR3 bases are TGTGCCAGCACGCTCGGCGGGGTAGAGGAGACCCAGTACTTC. Its translation: CASTLGGVEETQYF. V is TRBV18 and J is TRBJ2-7; D is perhaps TRBD2 (6 bases). The assigned J gene may be wrong: the sequence end matches TRBJ2-5 better. CDR3 size: 14 residues. Germline V CDR1 and CDR2: KGHSH, LQKENI.

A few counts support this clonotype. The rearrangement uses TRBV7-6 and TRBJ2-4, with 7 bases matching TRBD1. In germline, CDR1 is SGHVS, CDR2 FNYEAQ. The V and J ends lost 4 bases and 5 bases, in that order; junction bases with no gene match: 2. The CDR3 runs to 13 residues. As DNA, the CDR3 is TGTGCCAGCAGCTCGGACAGGCAAAACATTCAGTACTTC. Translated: CASSSDRQNIQYF.